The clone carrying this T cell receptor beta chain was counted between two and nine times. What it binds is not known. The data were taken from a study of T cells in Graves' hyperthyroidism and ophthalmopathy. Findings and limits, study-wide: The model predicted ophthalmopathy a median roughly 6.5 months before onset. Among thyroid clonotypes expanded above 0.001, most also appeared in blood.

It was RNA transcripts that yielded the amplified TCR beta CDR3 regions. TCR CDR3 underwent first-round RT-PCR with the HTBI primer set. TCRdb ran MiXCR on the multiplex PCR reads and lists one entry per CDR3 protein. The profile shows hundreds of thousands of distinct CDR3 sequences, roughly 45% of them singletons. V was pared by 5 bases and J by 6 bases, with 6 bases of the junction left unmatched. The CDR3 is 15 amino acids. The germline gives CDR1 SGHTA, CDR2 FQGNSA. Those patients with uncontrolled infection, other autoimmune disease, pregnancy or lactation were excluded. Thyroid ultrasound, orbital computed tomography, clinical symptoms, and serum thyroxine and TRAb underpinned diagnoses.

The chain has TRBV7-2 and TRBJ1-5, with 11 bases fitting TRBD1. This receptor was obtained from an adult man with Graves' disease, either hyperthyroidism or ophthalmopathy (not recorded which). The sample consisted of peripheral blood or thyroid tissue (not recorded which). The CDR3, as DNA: TGTGCCAGCAGCAGGACAGGGGGCAGGAGTCAGCCCCAGCATTTT. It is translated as CASSRTGGRSQPQHF. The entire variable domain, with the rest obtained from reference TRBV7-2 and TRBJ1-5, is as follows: GAGVSQSPSNKVTEKGKDVELRCDPISGHTALYWYRQSLGQGLEFLIYFQGNSAPDKSGLPSDRFSAERTGGSVSTLTIQRTQQEDSAVYLCASSRTGGRSQPQHFGDGTRLSIL.